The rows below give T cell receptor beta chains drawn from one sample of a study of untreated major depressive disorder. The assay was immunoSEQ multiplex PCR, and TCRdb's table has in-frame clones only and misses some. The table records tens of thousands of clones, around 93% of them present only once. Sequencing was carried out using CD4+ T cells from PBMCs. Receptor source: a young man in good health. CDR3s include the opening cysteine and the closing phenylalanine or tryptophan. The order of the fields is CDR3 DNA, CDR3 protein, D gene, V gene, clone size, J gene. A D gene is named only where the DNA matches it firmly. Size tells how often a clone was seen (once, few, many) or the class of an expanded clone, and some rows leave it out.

TGTGCCATCACCGGTACTTCAGGGGGCACTGAAGCTTTCTTT	CAITGTSGGTEAFF	TRBD1	TRBV10-3	-	TRBJ1-1
TGTGCCTGGGGAGGCTCGAACACCGGGGAGCTGTTTTTT	CAWGGSNTGELFF	-	TRBV30	-	TRBJ2-2
TGTGCCAGCAGACAGGGCCCCAATCAGCCCCAGCATTTT	CASRQGPNQPQHF	-	TRBV27	-	TRBJ1-5
TGTGCCAGCAGCGTAGCGAGCTCCAAAGGTCATGAGCAGTTCTTC	CASSVASSKGHEQFF	-	TRBV9	-	TRBJ2-1
TGCGCCAGCAGCCATAGTGACAGGGGCTATCAGCCCCAGCATTTT	CASSHSDRGYQPQHF	TRBD1	TRBV4-1	-	TRBJ1-5
TGTGCCAGCAGGGGGACTAGCGGTCCCCATTCGCAGTTCTTC	CASRGTSGPHSQFF	TRBD2	TRBV5-4	once	TRBJ2-1
TGCAGCGCCCTAGGGCACAATGAGCAGTTCTTC	CSALGHNEQFF	-	TRBV29-1	-	TRBJ2-1
TGTGCCAGCAGCTTAGCGGGGTCCGGAAACACCATATATTTT	CASSLAGSGNTIYF	-	TRBV7-2	once	TRBJ1-3
TGTGCCAGCAGCCCGGGGACTAGCGACTACTCCTACGAGCAGTACTTC	CASSPGTSDYSYEQYF	TRBD2	TRBV5-4	few	TRBJ2-7
TGTGCCAGCAGCCAAGAGGGGACTAGAAGGGATGAGCAGTTCTTC	CASSQEGTRRDEQFF	TRBD2	TRBV4-2	-	TRBJ2-1
TGCGCCAGCAGCCCCAGACTAGCGGGAGGAGGGTGGGAGCGTGAGCAGTTCTTC	CASSPRLAGGGWEREQFF	TRBD2	TRBV4-1	-	TRBJ2-1
TGTGCCAGCAGCGTAGGGAGACCTAGAAACACAGATACGCAGTATTTT	CASSVGRPRNTDTQYF	-	TRBV9	-	TRBJ2-3
TGCGCCAGCAGCCAAGACGGGGGAAAGTTCTCCTACAATGAGCAGTTCTTC	CASSQDGGKFSYNEQFF	-	TRBV4-3	-	TRBJ2-1
TGTGCCAGCAGTGAAGGAGAACGGCAGTACTTC	CASSEGERQYF	-	TRBV6-1	-	TRBJ2-7
TGTGCCAGCAGCTTTAGAGCGGGAGGCACCGGGGAGCTGTTTTTT	CASSFRAGGTGELFF	TRBD2	TRBV7-2	-	TRBJ2-2
TGTGCCAGCAGCCAAGAGGGTGCAAGCGGGAGGGCCGGGTCTAGCACAGATACGCAGTATTTT	CASSQEGASGRAGSSTDTQYF	TRBD2	TRBV4-2	-	TRBJ2-3
TGTGCCAGCAGTTACTCGGGGGGGGTGAACACTGAAGCTTTCTTT	CASSYSGGVNTEAFF	-	TRBV6-5	-	TRBJ1-1
TGTGCCAGCAGTCTGGGATGGACTAGCGGCAATGAGCAGTTCTTC	CASSLGWTSGNEQFF	TRBD2	TRBV27	-	TRBJ2-1
TGTGCCAGCAGCCCTCGGGCCTTTTCGAACACTGAAGCTTTCTTT	CASSPRAFSNTEAFF	-	TRBV7-2	-	TRBJ1-1
TGTGCCAGCAGCTTAGTTTTAGTAGGGGGCGTTGGCTACACCTTC	CASSLVLVGGVGYTF	TRBD1	TRBV7-2	once	TRBJ1-2
TGTGCCAGCATGAGAGGGACTGAGTACAATGAGCAGTTCTTC	CASMRGTEYNEQFF	-	TRBV9	-	TRBJ2-1
TGTGCCAGCAGTCATGTGGGACTAGCGGGAGGACACGAGCAGTACTTC	CASSHVGLAGGHEQYF	TRBD2	TRBV7-9	-	TRBJ2-7
TGTGCCACTTCGGTAGGCTCCTACGAGCAGTACTTC	CATSVGSYEQYF	-	TRBV2	-	TRBJ2-7
TGTGCCAGCAGGATGGACGGTACGTCCTACGAGCAGTACTTC	CASRMDGTSYEQYF	-	TRBV27	-	TRBJ2-7
TGTGCCAGCAGCTTGAGTGAGAACACTGAAGCTTTCTTT	CASSLSENTEAFF	-	TRBV7-3	-	TRBJ1-1
TGCGCCAGCAGCTTGCTCCCGGGACAGGGTGACGATGAGCAGTTCTTC	CASSLLPGQGDDEQFF	TRBD1	TRBV5-1	-	TRBJ2-1
TGCAGCGTCCTCAGGGGCTCGAACACCGGGGAGCTGTTTTTT	CSVLRGSNTGELFF	-	TRBV29-1	-	TRBJ2-2
TGTGCCAGCTCACCCGAGGGGGCCGGTGGCTACACCTTC	CASSPEGAGGYTF	TRBD1	TRBV18	-	TRBJ1-2
TGTGCCAGCAGTTTACTGCCCGAGAATCAGCCCCAGCATTTT	CASSLLPENQPQHF	-	TRBV27	-	TRBJ1-5
TGTGCCAGCAGCGGACCTAGGGGGGATGGCTACACCTTC	CASSGPRGDGYTF	-	TRBV9	-	TRBJ1-2
TGTGCCAGCAGCACTGCGACAGGGGAGGATGGCTACACCTTC	CASSTATGEDGYTF	TRBD1	TRBV6-5	-	TRBJ1-2
TGTGCCAGCAGCTTGGCCGGGGACAGGGCAAGGGGCCACGACGAGCAGTACTTC	CASSLAGDRARGHDEQYF	TRBD1	TRBV5-4	-	TRBJ2-7
TGCAGCGTTGAAGAACCCCCACAGGGGATCTTTACAGATACGCAGTATTTT	CSVEEPPQGIFTDTQYF	TRBD1	TRBV29-1	-	TRBJ2-3
TGTGCCAGCAGCACCCGTATTGGGTCAGCAGATACGCAGTATTTT	CASSTRIGSADTQYF	-	TRBV7-9	-	TRBJ2-3